Described below is a single T cell receptor (beta chain) sequence and its context. CDR1 SGDLS and CDR2 YYNGEE come from the germline V gene. V dropped 3 bases and J dropped 6; count of bases not matched to a gene: 6. This CDR3 comprises 15 residues. This sample is part of a study of OX40 agonist ivuxolimab in advanced cancers. Repertoires were generated with immunoSEQ multiplex PCR, while TCRdb's copy carries only in-frame clones and drops some. The sample yields fewer than 95,000 clones, 80% to 90% seen once. This sequence originates from an adult with an advanced solid tumor such as melanoma, head and neck, liver or kidney cancer. The input for sequencing was CD4+ or CD8+ T cells sorted from blood, taken in a trial of the OX40 agonist ivuxolimab. The V and J genes are TRBV9 and TRBJ1-4; 9 bases are a match to TRBD1. DNA for the CDR3: TGTGCCAGCAGCGAGTGGGGACAGGGCGATGAAAAACTGTTTTTT. Translating gives CASSEWGQGDEKLFF.